Listed below are T cell receptor beta chains from one sample, sequenced in a study of T cells in Graves' hyperthyroidism and ophthalmopathy. TCRdb reanalysed the multiplex PCR reads using MiXCR and keeps one entry per CDR3 protein. The data show 650,000 to 800,000 distinct CDR3 sequences, 45% seen once. The source material was peripheral blood or thyroid tissue (not recorded which). All receptors come from an adult man with Graves' disease, either hyperthyroidism or ophthalmopathy (not recorded which). Each CDR3 is given with its conserved first and last residue. The order of the fields is V gene, J gene, D gene, clone size, CDR3 DNA, CDR3 protein. A D gene is named only where the DNA matches it firmly. Expanded clones get a size class; other rows say once, few or many, or leave the size out.

TRBV20-1	TRBJ2-6	-	-	TGCAGTGCTTACCTCCGGGACCTCCTTTCGGGGGCCAACGTCCTGACTTTC	CSAYLRDLLSGANVLTF
TRBV19	TRBJ2-2	-	few	TGTGCCAGTAGTATTTACACCCACACCGGGGAGCTGTTTTTT	CASSIYTHTGELFF
TRBV2	TRBJ1-2	-	few	TGTGCCAGCAGTGAGGAACAGGGCTATGGCTACACCTTC	CASSEEQGYGYTF
TRBV6-5	TRBJ1-1	-	-	TGTGCCAGCAGTTACTCGGACAAATCTGAAGCTTTCTTT	CASSYSDKSEAFF
TRBV25-1	TRBJ2-5	-	-	TGTGCCAGTGGTCACCGGGACTGGCAAGAGACCCAGTACTTC	CASGHRDWQETQYF
TRBV29-1	TRBJ2-5	TRBD1	once	TGCAGCGTTGTGCGGACAGGGGAGATACGGGAGACTCAGTACTTC	CSVVRTGEIRETQYF
TRBV7-8	TRBJ1-3	-	many	TGTGCCAGCAGCCGGACCGCAGGATCTAGTGGAAACACCATATATTTT	CASSRTAGSSGNTIYF
TRBV24-1	TRBJ1-2	TRBD1	-	TGTGCCACCAGTGACATCGGGACAGGGCATGGCTACACCTTC	CATSDIGTGHGYTF
TRBV7-9	TRBJ1-2	-	-	TGTGCCAGCAGCGATCCGACGGGGGCGAACTATGGCTACACCTTC	CASSDPTGANYGYTF
TRBV6-5	TRBJ2-5	TRBD2	-	TGTGCCATCAGTTACCAAGGACTAGCGGGAGAAGAGACCCAGTACTTC	CAISYQGLAGEETQYF